This TCR beta chain was profiled in a study of identifying expanded T cells in peripheral blood. Method: immunoSEQ multiplex PCR; TCRdb's copy keeps in-frame clones and lacks some. The repertoire includes 84,000 or so clones, about 91% of them detected once, and approximately 2.8% sits in the top ten. Germline loops: CDR1 SGHTA, CDR2 FQGNSA. The CDR3 extends over 14 amino acids. V was cut by 4 bases and J by 4 bases, with 10 bases left in between. Input material: blood. V is TRBV7-2 and J is TRBJ2-2; D perhaps matches TRBD1 (6 bases). The clonotype comes from a person aged 18-70 years in good health. In nucleotides, the CDR3 is TGTGCCAGCAGCTCACAGGGTTCCACCGGGGAGCTGTTTTTT. This sequence encodes CASSSQGSTGELFF.